This TCR beta chain is from a study of CD8+ T cells in alopecia areata. Whole-study findings and limits: Scalp clonality, together with expanded CD8+ clones among the top 100, fell significantly with tofacitinib. Normal skin contains resident alphabeta T cells, and these are also sequenced in scalp samples. Affected scalp, especially in alopecia totalis/universalis, had a higher clonality than normal scalp did. In scalp and blood, many expanded lesional clones persisted during tofacitinib.

RNA extraction was followed by reverse transcription into cDNA, which acted as the sequencing template. TCRdb's table, derived via immunoSEQ multiplex PCR, lists solely in-frame clones and lacks some. In the table there are approximately 45,000 clones, around 71% of which are singletons. As to this clone: Its antigen is unidentified.

This CDR3 has 13 residues. CDR1 and CDR2 (germline): SQVTM, ANQGSEA. Trimming took 6 bases from V and 8 from J; bases not matched to a gene: 10. This sample's treatment: oral pan-JAK inhibitor, 5-10 mg twice daily. This sequence was found in a human donor with alopecia areata. The sequences come from CD8+ T cells sorted from blood, collected at week 4, from a patient treated with tofacitinib. V usage is TRBV29-1 and J usage is TRBJ1-2; 9 bases align to TRBD1. The CDR3 DNA is TGCAGCGTCGTAAATACAGGGGGCCGAGGCTACACCTTC. Translated, it gives CSVVNTGGRGYTF.